This T cell receptor (beta chain) was identified in a study of T cells in Graves' hyperthyroidism and ophthalmopathy (dated by TCRdb to the late 2010s). About the full investigation: Peripheral blood samples were taken at the time of initial diagnosis, prior to any treatment. To identify TCR V-J signatures that set the groups apart, the researchers used a discovery cohort of 100 patients, made up of about 44 with Graves' ophthalmopathy and 55 to 65 with stable Graves' hyperthyroidism. Whether ophthalmopathy could be predicted prospectively was tested in an independent validation cohort made up of fewer than 20 hyperthyroidism patients plus 17 patients who later progressed to ophthalmopathy. The 100 or so discovery patients were randomly divided into training and test sets at a 7:3 ratio. In addition, the study compared T-cell repertoires in thyroid tissue and in blood from five to seven Graves' hyperthyroidism patients. Once sampling was done, hyperthyroidism patients were given methimazole at a starting dose of 30 mg daily, whereas ophthalmopathy patients were given high-dose intravenous methylprednisolone. According to the paper, TCR Vbeta CDR3 sequencing was carried out on 120 to 150 peripheral blood samples, which came from about 45 ophthalmopathy, under 85 hyperthyroidism and about 17 progressor patients. Study-wide findings and limitations: During validation, the model predicted progression to ophthalmopathy a median of approximately 7 months ahead of onset, with almost 71% sensitivity and 72% to 80% specificity. Most expanded thyroid clonotypes (frequency above 0.001) were also detected in blood, a finding suggesting that blood repertoires may reflect thyroid immune responses. No statistical method was used to fix the sample size in advance, and group allocation was not hidden from the investigators. In cross-validation, a model built on a 13 V-J signature told ophthalmopathy apart from stable hyperthyroidism with approximately 90% sensitivity and about 81% specificity, and in testing the same model reached 80%/75%.

In its sample, this clonotype was seen a few times. Its antigen is not yet known. Within one base of it there is no much larger clone, and no base qualities were kept. The CDR3 runs 13 amino acids, cysteine and phenylalanine included. Just the 39-base CDR3 DNA is kept, in frame starting at base 1. The germline V gene (reference sequence) gives CDR1 as LNHNV and CDR2 as YYDKDF. V drops 5 bases and J drops 7 bases, leaving 11 bases in between. Ophthalmopathy patients had moderately to severely active disease, Clinical Activity Score of at least 3, NOSPECS grade of at least 4, and duration under 3 months. Any patient with an uncontrolled infection, another autoimmune disease, pregnancy or lactation was excluded. Clinical symptoms, serum thyroxine and TRAb, thyroid ultrasound, and orbital computed tomography formed the basis for the diagnoses. PBMCs were separated from 8 to 10 ml of fresh peripheral blood using Ficoll-Paque density gradient centrifugation. Trizol reagent was used to extract total RNA, and RNA quality was then checked on an Agilent 2100 Bioanalyzer.

Amplification of TCR beta CDR3 regions was carried out from RNA transcripts. A first-round RT-PCR of the TCR CDR3 used the HTBI primer set with the Qiagen OneStep RT-PCR kit. Libraries were constructed in a second round of multiplex PCR, after which size selection and purification were performed. Sequencing of the libraries was done on an Illumina HiSeq2000 using paired-end 100 bp reads. Under the source paper's analysis protocol: Raw data were processed with SOAPnuke, discarding reads with adapters, uncalled bases, mean Phred below 15, or no exact constant-primer or identifier match. High-quality paired reads were merged with COPE v1.2.5, and unique nucleotide sequences were defined as clonotypes. MiTCR v1.1 was used to align the clonotypes against IMGT TRBV, TRBD and TRBJ reference segments. The analysis included only V-J combinations with a frequency above 0.0001, which together covered around 99% of the repertoires. A TCS score was defined as the ratio between F50 (clonal expansion) and ExV (chaos), using BLOSUM62-based TCRdist between CDR3 peptides within each V-J. Welch's t-statistics and random forest reduced around 510 V-J features to 10 to 15, which were used in a naive Bayes classifier (R e1071). TCRdb reanalyzed the raw reads on its own, using fastp at Q25 for trimming and MiXCR for clone calling, and kept in-frame beta chains. Merged by CDR3 protein, the rows form single entries marked with the most common genes and DNA. It is TCRdb's table, rather than the study itself, that gives the V and J calls and clone size. This sample holds about 290,000 distinct CDR3 sequences; about 18% were observed only once. The ten largest clones represent approximately 60% of the sample.

The TCR was taken from an older woman with Graves' ophthalmopathy. The sample taken for sequencing was blood. The rearrangement combines TRBV15 with TRBJ1-4; the D segment cannot be called with confidence. The CDR3 reads CATSYGIAEKLFF. DNA sequence: TGTGCCACCAGCTATGGGATAGCTGAAAAACTGTTTTTT. The reference TRBV15 and TRBJ1-4 proteins fill in what lies around the CDR3, so the full variable domain reads DAMVIQNPRYQVTQFGKPVTLSCSQTLNHNVMYWYQQKSSQAPKLLFHYYDKDFNNEADTPDNFQSRRPNTSFCFLDIRSPGLGDTAMYLCATSYGIAEKLFFGSGTQLSVL.